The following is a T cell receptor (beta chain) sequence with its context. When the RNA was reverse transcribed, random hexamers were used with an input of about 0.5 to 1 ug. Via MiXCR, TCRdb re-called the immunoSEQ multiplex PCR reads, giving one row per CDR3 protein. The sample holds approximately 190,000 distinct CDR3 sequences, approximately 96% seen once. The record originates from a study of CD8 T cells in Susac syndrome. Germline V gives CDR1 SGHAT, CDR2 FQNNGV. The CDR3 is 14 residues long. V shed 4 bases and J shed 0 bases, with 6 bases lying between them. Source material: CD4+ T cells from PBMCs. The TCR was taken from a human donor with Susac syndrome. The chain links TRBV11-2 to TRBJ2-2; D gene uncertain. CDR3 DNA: TGTGCCAGCAGCTCCTACACGAACACCGGGGAGCTGTTTTTT. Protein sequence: CASSSYTNTGELFF.